The next 5 T cell receptor beta chains were all read from a single sample in a study of blood T cell repertoires in COVID-19. TCRdb's table, derived via immunoSEQ multiplex PCR, lists solely in-frame clones and lacks some. The profile covers approximately 61,000 clones, with 83% appearing a single time and roughly 10% taken by the ten largest. The sequenced sample was peripheral blood. These receptors were taken from a man aged 45 to 65 with COVID-19, enrolled during active disease.

This rearrangement joins TRBV28 to TRBJ1-2; D ambiguous. The CDR3 extends over 13 amino acids. V lost 2 bases, J lost 8 bases, and 12 bases lay in between. The germline gives CDR1 MDHEN, CDR2 SYDVKM. CDR3 region: CASSLSQSRGYTF. DNA for the CDR3: TGTGCCAGCAGTTTAAGTCAGTCTAGAGGCTACACCTTC.

V gene TRBV28 combines with J gene TRBJ2-5, with 7 bases identical to TRBD1. Germline V lookup: CDR1 MDHEN, CDR2 SYDVKM. The CDR3 runs 14 residues. The ends lost 2 bases at V and 7 bases at J; junction bases unmatched: 7. The CDR3 DNA reads TGTGCCAGCAGTTTAATAGACAGGGAAGGGACCCAGTACTTC. Its translation is CASSLIDREGTQYF.

This clone was detected only once. The chain recombines TRBV24-1 with TRBJ2-1; 15 nucleotides line up with TRBD2. CDR3 size: 16 residues. Per the germline V gene, CDR1 is KGHDR and CDR2 is SFDVKD. With V trimmed by 4 bases and J by 9 bases, 6 bases remained unmatched. The CDR3 here is CATSEAGLAGGIEQFF. CDR3 sequence (DNA): TGTGCCACCAGTGAGGCGGGACTAGCGGGAGGAATTGAGCAGTTCTTC.

This clone was counted between two and nine times. The chain employs TRBV2 and TRBJ1-4; D not resolved. The germline CDR1 and CDR2 sequences are SNHLY and FYNNEI. V lost 4 bases to trimming and J lost 8 bases, with 14 bases between them. The CDR3 is made up of 14 amino acids. The CDR3 bases are TGTGCCAGCAGTGTTGAGCCTACTGAGGAAAAACTGTTTTTT. Translation: CASSVEPTEEKLFF.

The chain has TRBV18 and TRBJ2-3; no clear D. The V end was cut by 6 bases, the J end by 2 bases, with 6 bases between. Germline-derived CDR1 and CDR2 are KGHSH and LQKENI. This CDR3 is 12 amino acids long. The CDR3, as DNA: TGTGCCAGCTCCCTCGTCACAGATACGCAGTATTTT. This encodes CASSLVTDTQYF.